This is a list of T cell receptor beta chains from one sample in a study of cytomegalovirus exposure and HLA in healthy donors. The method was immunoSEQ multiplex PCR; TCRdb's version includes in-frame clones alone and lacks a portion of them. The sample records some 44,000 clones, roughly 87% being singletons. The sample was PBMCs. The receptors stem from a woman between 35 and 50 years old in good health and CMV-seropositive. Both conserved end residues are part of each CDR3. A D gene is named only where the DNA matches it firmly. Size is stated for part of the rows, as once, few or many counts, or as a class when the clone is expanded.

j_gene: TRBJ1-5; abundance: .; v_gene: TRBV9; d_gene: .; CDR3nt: TGTGCCAGCAACGGAGGGCAGGGAGAGCAGCCCCAGCATTTT; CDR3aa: CASNGGQGEQPQHF
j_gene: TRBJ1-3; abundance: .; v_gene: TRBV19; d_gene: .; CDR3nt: TGTGCCAGTTCCACAGGGACAAACACCATATATTTT; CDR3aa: CASSTGTNTIYF
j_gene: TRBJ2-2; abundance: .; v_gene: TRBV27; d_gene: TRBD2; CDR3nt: TGTGCCAGCAGTTTAGCGGGGGGAACCGGGGAGCTGTTTTTT; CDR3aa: CASSLAGGTGELFF
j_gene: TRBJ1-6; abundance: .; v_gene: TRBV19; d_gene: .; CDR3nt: TGTGCCAGTAGTTTAACAGGGCTCAATTCACCCCTCCACTTT; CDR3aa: CASSLTGLNSPLHF
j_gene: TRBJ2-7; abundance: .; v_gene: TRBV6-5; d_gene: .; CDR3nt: TGTGCCAGCAGCGCCTTTTCGGGAGACTACGAGCAGTACTTC; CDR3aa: CASSAFSGDYEQYF
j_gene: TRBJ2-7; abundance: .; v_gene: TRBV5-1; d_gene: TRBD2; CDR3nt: TGCGCCAGCAGCCCCGGGACTAGCGGGAGGGCCCACGAGCAGTACTTC; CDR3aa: CASSPGTSGRAHEQYF
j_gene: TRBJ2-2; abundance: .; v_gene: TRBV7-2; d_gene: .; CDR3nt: TGTGCCAGCAGTTTAGACTCCTCCACCGGGGAGCTGTTTTTT; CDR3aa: CASSLDSSTGELFF
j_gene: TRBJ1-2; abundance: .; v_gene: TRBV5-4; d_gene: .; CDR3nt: TGTGCCAGCAGCTTGTCGTGGACAGCCTATGGCTACACCTTC; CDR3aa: CASSLSWTAYGYTF
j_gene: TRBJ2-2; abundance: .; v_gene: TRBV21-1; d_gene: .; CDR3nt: TGTGCCAGAATAACCGGGGAGCTGTTTTTT; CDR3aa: CARITGELFF
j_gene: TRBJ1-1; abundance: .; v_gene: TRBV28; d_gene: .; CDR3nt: TGTGCCAGCAGTCTAGGGGTGAACACTGAAGCTTTCTTT; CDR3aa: CASSLGVNTEAFF
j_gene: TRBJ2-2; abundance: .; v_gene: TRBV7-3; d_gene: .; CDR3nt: TGTGCCAGCAGCCAATACAGGGACACCGGGGAGCTGTTTTTT; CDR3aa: CASSQYRDTGELFF
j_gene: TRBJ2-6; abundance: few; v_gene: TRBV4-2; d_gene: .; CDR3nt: TGTGCCAGCAGCCAGAGCGGTGGTGGGGCCAACGTCCTGACTTTC; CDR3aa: CASSQSGGGANVLTF
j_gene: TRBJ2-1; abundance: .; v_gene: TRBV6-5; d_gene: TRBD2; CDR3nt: TGTGCCAGCTCTAGGGCCGGGGGGGCTAGCAATGAGCAGTTCTTC; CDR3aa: CASSRAGGASNEQFF
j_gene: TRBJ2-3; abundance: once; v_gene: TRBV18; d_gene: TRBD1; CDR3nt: TGTGCCAGCTCTCGAGGGACAGGGGCCCGAGATACGCAGTATTTT; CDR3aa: CASSRGTGARDTQYF
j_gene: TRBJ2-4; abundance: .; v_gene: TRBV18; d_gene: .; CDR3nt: TGTGCCAGCTCACCCGGACAGCAAAACATTCAGTACTTC; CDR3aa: CASSPGQQNIQYF
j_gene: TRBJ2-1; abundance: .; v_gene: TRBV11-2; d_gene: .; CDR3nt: TGTGCCAGCAGCGACGGGAGCTGGTTAGGAAATGAGCAGTTCTTC; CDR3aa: CASSDGSWLGNEQFF
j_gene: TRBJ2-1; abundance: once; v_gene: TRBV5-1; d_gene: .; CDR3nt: TGCGCCAGCAGCTTGTTTGACGGGTTGTCTACCAACAATGAGCAGTTCTTC; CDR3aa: CASSLFDGLSTNNEQFF
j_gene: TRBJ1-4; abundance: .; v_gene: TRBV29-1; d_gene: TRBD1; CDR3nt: TGCAGCGTTGTAGACAGGGGGCTTGAAAAACTGTTTTTT; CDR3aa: CSVVDRGLEKLFF
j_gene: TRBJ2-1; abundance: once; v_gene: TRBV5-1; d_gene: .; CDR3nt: TGCGCCAGCAGCTTGGAAGGACAGAGCTACAATGAGCAGTTCTTC; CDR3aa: CASSLEGQSYNEQFF
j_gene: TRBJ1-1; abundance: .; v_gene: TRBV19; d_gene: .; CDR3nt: TGTGCCAGTAGTATCCCTCCTCTCGGGAACACTGAAGCTTTCTTT; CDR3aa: CASSIPPLGNTEAFF
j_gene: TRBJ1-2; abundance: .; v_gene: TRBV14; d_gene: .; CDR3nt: TGTGCCAGCAGCCCAGTGGGAATCGGGACACCATTCTATGGCTACACCTTC; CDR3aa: CASSPVGIGTPFYGYTF
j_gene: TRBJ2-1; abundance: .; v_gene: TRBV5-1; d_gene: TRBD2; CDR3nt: TGCGCCAGCAGCGGGACGGGGGGGCCCAATGAGCAGTTCTTC; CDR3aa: CASSGTGGPNEQFF
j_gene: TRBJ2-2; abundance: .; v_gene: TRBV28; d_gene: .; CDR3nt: TGTGCCAGCAGTCCTTTCACCGGGGAGCTGTTTTTT; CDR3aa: CASSPFTGELFF
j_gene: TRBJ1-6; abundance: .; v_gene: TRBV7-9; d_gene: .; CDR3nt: TGTGCCAGCAGCTTAGGGACAGCGAATTCACCCCTCCACTTT; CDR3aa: CASSLGTANSPLHF
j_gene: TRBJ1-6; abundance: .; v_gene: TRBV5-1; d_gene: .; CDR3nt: TGCGCCAGCAGCTTGGGAGTCCGAAGCGATTCACCCCTCCACTTT; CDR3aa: CASSLGVRSDSPLHF
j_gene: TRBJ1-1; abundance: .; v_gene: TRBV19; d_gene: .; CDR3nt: TGTGCCAGTAGTTCGGGAGCAACACTGGGCACTGAAGCTTTCTTT; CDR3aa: CASSSGATLGTEAFF
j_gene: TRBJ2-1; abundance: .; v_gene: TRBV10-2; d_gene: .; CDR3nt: TGCGCCAGTGGACTTAGCTCCTACAATGAGCAGTTCTTC; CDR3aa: CASGLSSYNEQFF
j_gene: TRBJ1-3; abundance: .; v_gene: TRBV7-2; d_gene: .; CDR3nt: TGTGCCAGCAGCTTGGGGGGGGCTGGAAACACCATATATTTT; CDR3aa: CASSLGGAGNTIYF
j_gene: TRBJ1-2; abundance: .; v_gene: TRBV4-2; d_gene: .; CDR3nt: TGTGCCAGCAGCCAAAACCCGGACAGAAGCTCACGGGGCTACACCTTC; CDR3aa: CASSQNPDRSSRGYTF
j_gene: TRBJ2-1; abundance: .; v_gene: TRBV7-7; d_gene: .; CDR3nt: TGTGCCAGCAGCTTTGTGTTTCACTACAATGAGCAGTTCTTC; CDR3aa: CASSFVFHYNEQFF
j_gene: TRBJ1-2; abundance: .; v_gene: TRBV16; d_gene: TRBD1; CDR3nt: TGTGCCAGCAGCCATGCAGGGGGCGCACGCTACACCTTC; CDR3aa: CASSHAGGARYTF
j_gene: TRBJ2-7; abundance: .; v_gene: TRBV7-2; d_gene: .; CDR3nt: TGTGCCAGCAGCCTCGACTACAGCTCCTACGAGCAGTACTTC; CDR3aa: CASSLDYSSYEQYF
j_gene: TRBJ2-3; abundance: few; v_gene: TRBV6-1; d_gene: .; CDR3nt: TGTGCCAGCAGGAGTCTTCGGGAGTTCGGAGATACGCAGTATTTT; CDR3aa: CASRSLREFGDTQYF
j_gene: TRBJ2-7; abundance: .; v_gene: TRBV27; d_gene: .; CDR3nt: TGTGCCAGCAGTTTGACAGGCCCCTCCTACGAGCAGTACTTC; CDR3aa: CASSLTGPSYEQYF
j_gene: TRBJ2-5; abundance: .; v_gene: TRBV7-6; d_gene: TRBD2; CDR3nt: TGTGCCAGCAGCTTAAGTCTAGGACTAGCGGGGGCCGAAGAGACCCAGTACTTC; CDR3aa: CASSLSLGLAGAEETQYF
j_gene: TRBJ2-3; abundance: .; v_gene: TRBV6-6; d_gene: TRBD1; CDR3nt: TGTGCCAGCAGTAGGGTGTCGGGACAGGGAACAGATACGCAGTATTTT; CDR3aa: CASSRVSGQGTDTQYF
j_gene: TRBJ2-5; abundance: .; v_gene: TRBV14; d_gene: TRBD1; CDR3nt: TGTGCCAGCAGCCTCCTACCGGACAGGGTTGGAGAGACCCAGTACTTC; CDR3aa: CASSLLPDRVGETQYF
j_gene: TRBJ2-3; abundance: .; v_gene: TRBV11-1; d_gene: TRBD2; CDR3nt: TGTGCCAGCACCGACCAAGTACTAGCGGATGACACAGATACGCAGTATTTT; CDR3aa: CASTDQVLADDTDTQYF
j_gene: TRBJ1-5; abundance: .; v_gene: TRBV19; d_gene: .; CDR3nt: TGTGCCAGTAGTATAGACACCCTCGGGGATCAGCCCCAGCATTTT; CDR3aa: CASSIDTLGDQPQHF
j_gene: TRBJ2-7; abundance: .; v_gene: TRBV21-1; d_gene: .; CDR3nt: TGTGCCAGCAGCAACCACTACGAGCAGTACTTC; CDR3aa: CASSNHYEQYF
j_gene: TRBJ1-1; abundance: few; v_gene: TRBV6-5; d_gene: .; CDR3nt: TGTGCCAGCAGTTACGGGGGACATGAGAACACTGAAGCTTTCTTT; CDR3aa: CASSYGGHENTEAFF
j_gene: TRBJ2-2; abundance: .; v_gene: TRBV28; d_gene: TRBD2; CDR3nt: TGTGCCAGCAGATATGGGGGGGTCGCAGGCGGGACGGTCGGGGAGCTGTTTTTT; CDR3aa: CASRYGGVAGGTVGELFF
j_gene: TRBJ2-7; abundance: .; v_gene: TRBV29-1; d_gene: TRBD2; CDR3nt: TGCAGCGCCCGAGGACTAGCGAACTACGAGCAGTACTTC; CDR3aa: CSARGLANYEQYF
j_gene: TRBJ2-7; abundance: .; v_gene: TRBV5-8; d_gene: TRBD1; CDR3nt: TGTGCCAGCAACACAGGGGGCCCCTACGAGCAGTACTTC; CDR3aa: CASNTGGPYEQYF
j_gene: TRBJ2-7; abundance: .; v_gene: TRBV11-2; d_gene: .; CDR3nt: TGTGCCAGCAGCTTATTGGCGGAGTCCTACGAGCAGTACTTC; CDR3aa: CASSLLAESYEQYF
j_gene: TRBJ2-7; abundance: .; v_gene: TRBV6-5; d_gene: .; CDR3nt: TGTGCCAGCAGCTTTAGGGGCCGCTCCTACGAGCAGTACTTC; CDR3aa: CASSFRGRSYEQYF
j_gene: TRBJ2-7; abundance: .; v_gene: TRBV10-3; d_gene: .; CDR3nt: TGTGCCATCAGTGAGGGAGGCTACGAGCAGTACTTC; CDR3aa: CAISEGGYEQYF
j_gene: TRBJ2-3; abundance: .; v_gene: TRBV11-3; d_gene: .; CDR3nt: TGTGCCAGCAGCTTAGATTTGGGGCCCACAGATACGCAGTATTTT; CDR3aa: CASSLDLGPTDTQYF
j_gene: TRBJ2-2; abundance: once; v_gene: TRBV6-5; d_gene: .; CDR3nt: TGTGCCAGCAGTTACCTAGCCACCGGGGAGCTGTTTTTT; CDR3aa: CASSYLATGELFF
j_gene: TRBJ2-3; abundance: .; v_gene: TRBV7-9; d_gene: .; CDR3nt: TGTGCCAGCAGCCCGACAGACTGGGGGCAGTATTTT; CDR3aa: CASSPTDWGQYF
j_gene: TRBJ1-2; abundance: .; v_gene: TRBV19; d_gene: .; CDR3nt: TGTGCCAGTAGTATCATTCAGGACAGAAACTATGGCTACACCTTC; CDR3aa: CASSIIQDRNYGYTF
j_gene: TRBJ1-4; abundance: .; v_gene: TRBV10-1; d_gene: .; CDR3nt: TGCGCCAGCAGTGCACAGGGACGACTGTTTTTT; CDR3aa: CASSAQGRLFF
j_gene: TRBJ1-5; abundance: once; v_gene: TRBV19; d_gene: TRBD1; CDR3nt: TGTGCCAGCAGGGACAGACAAAAATATAGCAATCAGCCCCAGCATTTT; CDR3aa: CASRDRQKYSNQPQHF
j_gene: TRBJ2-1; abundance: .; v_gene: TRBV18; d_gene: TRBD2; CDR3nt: TGTGCCAGCTCACCAGGGCTAGCGGGGGTAACGTACAATGAGCAGTTCTTC; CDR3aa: CASSPGLAGVTYNEQFF
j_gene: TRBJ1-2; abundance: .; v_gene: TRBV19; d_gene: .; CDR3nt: TGTGCCAGTAGTATCGAGGTATTGGAGGGCTACACCTTC; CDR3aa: CASSIEVLEGYTF
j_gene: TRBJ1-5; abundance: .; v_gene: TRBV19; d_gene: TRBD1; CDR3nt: TGTGCCAGTAGCTCGACAGGGGTTAGTCAGCCCCAGCATTTT; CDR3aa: CASSSTGVSQPQHF
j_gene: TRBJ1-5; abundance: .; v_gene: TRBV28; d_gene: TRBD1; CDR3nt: TGTGCCAGCAGTTCAAAGGACAGGGTGAGCCAGCCCCAGCATTTT; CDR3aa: CASSSKDRVSQPQHF
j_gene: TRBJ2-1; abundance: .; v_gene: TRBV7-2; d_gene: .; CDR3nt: TGTGCCAGCAGCTTGACAGAACGTGAGCAGTTCTTC; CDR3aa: CASSLTEREQFF